Following are 3 T cell receptor beta chains from one sample sequenced in a study of control samples from healthy donors and cancer patients (dated by TCRdb to the early 2020s). Library construction relied on the immunoSEQ multiplex PCR assay. The immuneACCESS repertoire file appears here via TCRdb, limited to in-frame rearrangements. These files lack a portion of the clones; in checked studies, under half of the deficit traces to unresolved V genes, and the cause of the others is not known. The table for this sample lists 100,000 or so clones; roughly 91% of them were counted only once. 7.8% of the sample goes to the ten largest clones. The material sequenced was blood. All receptors derive from a man younger than 40 in good health.

The chain uses TRBV6-5 and TRBJ1-1, with TRBD1 as a possible D gene (5 bases). The germline V and J ends were trimmed by 2 bases and 1 base, with 11 bases remaining between them. Germline CDR1 reads MNHEY; CDR2 reads SVGAGI. The CDR3 has 15 residues. The CDR3 sequence: CASSYGQGPNTEAFF. The CDR3 DNA sequence: TGTGCCAGCAGTTACGGTCAGGGCCCGAACACTGAAGCTTTCTTT.

The chain has TRBV7-9 and TRBJ2-1; 14 positions agree with TRBD2. CDR3 length: 17 residues. Losses at the gene ends were 5 bases for V and 10 bases for J; bases not matched to a gene: 13. The germline CDR1 and CDR2 sequences are SEHNR and FQNEAQ (reference sequence). The CDR3 DNA reads as TGTGCCAGCAGCCTTCCGACCGGGACTAGCGGGAGTAGGGAGCAGTTCTTC. Translated: CASSLPTGTSGSREQFF.

The table lists this clone with a count of one. V usage is TRBV15 and J usage is TRBJ2-2; D gene ambiguous. The V end lost 3 bases, the J end lost 5 bases, and 13 bases lay between the germline ends. This CDR3 spans 15 amino acids. Per germline, CDR1 LNHNV and CDR2 YYDKDF (reference sequence). Written as DNA, the CDR3 is TGTGCCACCAGCAGGGGCCGGGCCGTTACCGGGGAGCTGTTTTTT. It specifies CATSRGRAVTGELFF.